Following are 18 T cell receptor beta chains from one sample sequenced in a study of blood T cell repertoires in COVID-19. TCRdb keeps only in-frame clones here, not all; method: immunoSEQ multiplex PCR. The sample shows 120,000 to 150,000 clones, around 80% of them seen only once. Sequenced input: peripheral blood. These receptor sequences come from a human donor in a cohort sampled during active COVID-19.

The genes are TRBV7-2 and TRBJ2-7, with 8 positions matching TRBD1. There are 14 residues in the CDR3. V lost 5 bases, J lost 3 bases, and 6 bases stayed unmatched. Germline V gives CDR1 SGHTA, CDR2 FQGNSA. This chain's CDR3 is CASSAPGQVYEQYF. CDR3 DNA sequence: TGTGCCAGCAGCGCGCCGGGACAGGTCTACGAGCAGTACTTC.

The rearrangement joins TRBV5-1 to TRBJ2-7; D perhaps matches TRBD2 (5 bases). CDR1 is SGHRS and CDR2 is YFSETQ in the germline V gene. The CDR3 spans 11 residues. V was shortened by 5 bases and J by 6 bases, with 9 bases between the two germline ends. The CDR3 coding sequence is TGCGCCAGCAGTTTCGGGGTCGAGCAGTACTTC. Amino acid sequence: CASSFGVEQYF.

The J gene is TRBJ2-5, the V gene TRBV6-2 or TRBV6-3; the match to TRBD2 covers 9 bases. V shed 2 bases and J 5 bases; nucleotides not matched to a gene: 9. Germline values: CDR1 MNHEY, CDR2 SVGEGT. CDR3 length: 16 residues. The CDR3 DNA reads as TGTGCCAGCAGTTACGATGCGGGGGGGCCACGGGAGACCCAGTACTTC. Translated, it gives CASSYDAGGPRETQYF.

The chain joins TRBV20-1 to TRBJ2-1, with 9 bases lining up with TRBD1. V lost 3 bases to trimming and J lost 6 bases; unmatched junction nucleotides: 6. Germline CDR1 is DFQATT and CDR2 is SNEGSKA (reference sequence). CDR3 size: 14 residues. The CDR3 nucleotides are TGCAGTGCTAGTGGGGGACAGGGTACCAATGAGCAGTTCTTC. Protein product: CSASGGQGTNEQFF.

Only one count was recorded for this clone. The rearrangement links TRBV4-1 to TRBJ1-5, with D tentatively TRBD1 (5 bases). V dropped 2 bases and J dropped 5 bases, with 13 bases sitting between them. The CDR3 runs to 15 residues. Germline V CDR1 and CDR2: MGHRA, YSYEKL. The CDR3 sequence: CASSQSRGDDQPQHF. CDR3 DNA: TGCGCCAGCAGCCAATCTCGGGGGGACGATCAGCCCCAGCATTTT.

Only a few counts were recorded for this clone. V usage is TRBV28 and J usage is TRBJ1-1; 9 nucleotides match TRBD1. The J segment lost 5 bases and the V segment lost 5 bases, leaving 9 bases of the junction unmatched. CDR3 size: 15 residues. Germline CDR1 and CDR2: MDHEN and SYDVKM. The CDR3 loop is CASSLPGQGTTEAFF. The CDR3 nucleotides read TGTGCCAGCAGTCTTCCGGGACAGGGTACAACTGAAGCTTTCTTT.

This clone was counted once. V is TRBV28 and J is TRBJ2-5; 9 nucleotides align to TRBD1. Trimming cost V 2 bases and J 5 bases; bases outside gene matches: 6. The CDR3 runs to 15 residues. Germline assignment: CDR1 MDHEN and CDR2 SYDVKM. CDR3 protein: CASSLGGQGSETQYF. For the CDR3, the DNA is TGTGCCAGCAGTTTAGGGGGACAGGGATCGGAGACCCAGTACTTC.

The chain links TRBV7-9 to TRBJ1-1; D ambiguous. Deletions cut 2 bases from V and 1 base from J, with 14 bases between. Germline CDR1 and CDR2: SEHNR and FQNEAQ (reference sequence). The CDR3 covers 16 residues. The CDR3 loop is CASSLIRTLANTEAFF. DNA for the CDR3: TGTGCCAGCAGCTTAATAAGAACGTTGGCGAACACTGAAGCTTTCTTT.

This clone was detected only once. V and J are TRBV5-5 and TRBJ2-7; 7 bases line up with TRBD1. Germline loops: CDR1 SGHKS, CDR2 YYEKEE (reference sequence). V gave up 6 bases and J gave up 0 bases; unmatched junction bases: 6. The CDR3 totals 14 residues. The CDR3 protein is CASTRQGSSYEQYF. In DNA form, the CDR3 reads TGTGCCAGCACCAGACAGGGAAGCTCCTACGAGCAGTACTTC. The whole variable domain, filled in from reference TRBV5-5 and TRBJ2-7, reads DAGVTQSPTHLIKTRGQQVTLRCSPISGHKSVSWYQQVLGQGPQFIFQYYEKEERGRGNFPDRFSARQFPNYSSELNVNALLLGDSALYLCASTRQGSSYEQYFGPGTRLTVT.

The rearrangement joins TRBV5-1 to TRBJ1-4; TRBD1 agrees at 8 bases. Per the germline V gene, CDR1 is SGHRS and CDR2 is YFSETQ. After removal of 1 base from V and 7 bases from J, the junction contained 6 bases not matched to a gene. The CDR3 is made up of 15 amino acids. This CDR3 reads CASSLTGGNTEKLFF. CDR3 bases: TGCGCCAGCAGCTTGACAGGGGGTAACACTGAAAAACTGTTTTTT. The variable domain in full, completed from reference TRBV5-1 and TRBJ1-4, reads KAGVTQTPRYLIKTRGQQVTLSCSPISGHRSVSWYQQTPGQGLQFLFEYFSETQRNKGNFPGRFSGRQFSNSRSEMNVSTLELGDSALYLCASSLTGGNTEKLFFGSGTQLSVL.

This chain uses TRBV11-2 with TRBJ1-3; D might be TRBD1 (5 bases). CDR3 size: 16 residues. The V gene's germline CDR1 is SGHAT and CDR2 FQNNGV. Trimming took 5 bases from V and 0 from J, leaving 14 bases between them. The CDR3 region is CASSRRQFVSGNTIYF. The CDR3 bases are TGTGCCAGCAGCCGCCGACAGTTTGTCTCTGGAAACACCATATATTTT.

This clone was seen a single time. The chain carries TRBV5-1 and TRBJ2-5; 9 nucleotides match TRBD2. V shed 1 base, J shed 3 bases, and the junction held 4 bases outside the gene matches. Germline V gene data show CDR1 as SGHRS and CDR2 as YFSETQ. The CDR3 totals 15 residues. The CDR3 nucleotides are TGCGCCAGCAGCTTGCACGCGGGGGGGGAAGAGACCCAGTACTTC. It translates to CASSLHAGGEETQYF. Together with reference TRBV5-1 and TRBJ2-5, the CDR3 gives the full variable domain: KAGVTQTPRYLIKTRGQQVTLSCSPISGHRSVSWYQQTPGQGLQFLFEYFSETQRNKGNFPGRFSGRQFSNSRSEMNVSTLELGDSALYLCASSLHAGGEETQYFGPGTRLLVL.

This clone was counted only a few times. The chain is built from TRBV29-1 and TRBJ1-1; 8 positions match TRBD1. This CDR3 region has 15 residues. J gave up 0 bases and V 6 bases, and 9 bases lay outside the gene matches. Germline V gives CDR1 SQVTM, CDR2 ANQGSEA. In DNA form, the CDR3 reads TGCAGCGTGTGGACAGGGTATAATATGAACACTGAAGCTTTCTTT. Translated, it gives CSVWTGYNMNTEAFF.

The chain joins TRBV19 to TRBJ1-2; 9 bases map to TRBD1. Germline V CDR1 and CDR2: LNHDA, SQIVND (reference sequence). V lost 6 bases and J lost 0; bases outside the gene matches: 14. This CDR3 has 18 amino acids. DNA of the CDR3: TGTGCCAGTAGCCCAAGGCCGGGACAGGGCACAGCTAACTATGGCTACACCTTC. Its protein is CASSPRPGQGTANYGYTF.

About this clone itself: Other DNA sequences in the sample encode the same CDR3. The chain has TRBV9 and TRBJ2-5; TRBD2 agrees at 7 bases. The V gene's germline CDR1 is SGDLS and CDR2 YYNGEE. This CDR3 contains 15 residues. V was clipped by 0 bases and J by 1 base; unmatched bases: 3. CDR3 amino acids: CASSVGWGGQETQYF. The CDR3 coding sequence is TGTGCCAGCAGCGTAGGGTGGGGGGGCCAAGAGACCCAGTACTTC.

V gene TRBV9 combines with J gene TRBJ1-2; 8 positions agree with TRBD1. CDR1 is SGDLS and CDR2 is YYNGEE in the germline V gene. The CDR3 length is 17 residues. V was clipped by 4 bases and J by 3 bases; unmatched bases: 14. The CDR3 region has the DNA TGTGCCAGCAGCCCCCACCCAACCTTGACAGGGGACTATGGCTACACCTTC. Protein: CASSPHPTLTGDYGYTF.

The chain employs TRBV5-6 and TRBJ2-7, with 7 bases lining up with TRBD1. Trimming took 4 bases from V and 0 from J; bases not matched to a gene: 4. The CDR3 is 14 residues long. Germline loops: CDR1 SGHDT, CDR2 YYEEEE. CDR3 loop: CASSRGQTSYEQYF. The CDR3, as DNA: TGTGCCAGCAGCCGGGGACAGACCTCCTACGAGCAGTACTTC.

V and J are TRBV7-2 and TRBJ2-3, with 13 bases identical to TRBD2. CDR1 is SGHTA and CDR2 is FQGNSA in the germline V gene. This CDR3 has 18 residues. The V gene end was trimmed by 4 bases and the J gene end by 3 bases; junction bases not matched to a gene: 10. As DNA, the CDR3 is TGTGCCAGCAGCTACCGACTAGCGGGGGGTTCTATTACAGATACGCAGTATTTT. Translating gives CASSYRLAGGSITDTQYF.